Each of the 28 T cell receptor beta chains below was sequenced from the same sample in a study of cytomegalovirus exposure and HLA in healthy donors (dated by TCRdb to 2016 to 2017). Libraries came from the immunoSEQ multiplex PCR assay. A mixture of 60 forward primers for TCR Vbeta segments and 13 reverse primers for TCR Jbeta segments was used in the multiplex PCR. TCRdb re-hosts the immuneACCESS table, in-frame sequences only. Its copies lack some clones; in the studies checked, an unresolved V gene accounts for under half of them, and the cause for the rest is not known. In all, the sample holds approximately 210,000 clones, and about 81% of those were seen once. The top ten clonotypes cover about 6.4% of the sample. Material: PBMCs. The receptors stem from a man aged 40-49 years in good health and CMV-seropositive.

The chain recombines TRBV29-1 with TRBJ2-7, with 8 bases identical to TRBD2. With V trimmed by 2 bases and J by 0 bases, 0 bases remained unmatched. The CDR3 covers 13 residues. The V gene's germline CDR1 is SQVTM and CDR2 ANQGSEA. The CDR3 region is CSVESGSSYEQYF. CDR3 bases: TGCAGCGTTGAAAGCGGGAGCTCCTACGAGCAGTACTTC.

CDR3: CSFTGSGYYGYTF. The CDR3 nucleotides are TGCAGCTTCACAGGCAGTGGGTATTATGGCTACACCTTC. The chain couples TRBV29-1 to TRBJ1-2; possibly TRBD1 for D (5 bases). Germline-derived CDR1 and CDR2 are SQVTM and ANQGSEA. The CDR3 is 13 amino acids. Trimming shortened V by 8 bases and J by 5 bases, and 18 bases separated the two germline ends. The complete variable domain, with remaining parts taken from reference TRBV29-1 and TRBJ1-2, reads SAVISQKPSRDICQRGTSLTIQCQVDSQVTMMFWYRQQPGQSLTLIATANQGSEATYESGFVIDKFPISRPNLTFSTLTVSNMSPEDSSIYLCSFTGSGYYGYTFGSGTRLTVV.

The gene calls are TRBV7-8 and TRBJ1-5, with 8 bases aligning to TRBD1. With V trimmed by 4 bases and J by 7 bases, 6 bases remained unmatched. Germline V gives CDR1 SGHVS, CDR2 FQNEAQ. There are 14 residues in the CDR3. CDR3 sequence (DNA): TGTGCCAGCAGCTCAGGGGGCGCATGGCAGCCCCAGCATTTT. It translates to CASSSGGAWQPQHF. Full variable domain (remainder filled in from reference TRBV7-8 and TRBJ1-5): GAGVSQSPRYKVAKRGQDVALRCDPISGHVSLFWYQQALGQGPEFLTYFQNEAQLDKSGLPSDRFFAERPEGSVSTLKIQRTQQEDSAVYLCASSSGGAWQPQHFGDGTRLSIL.

The chain couples TRBV5-1 to TRBJ2-6; 12 bases align to TRBD2. The CDR3 consists of 20 residues. Unmatched junction bases numbered 14, after V lost 4 bases and J lost 3 bases. Looked up from germline, CDR1 is SGHRS and CDR2 is YFSETQ. This CDR3 reads CASSPPGSSGRAFGANVLTF. The CDR3 DNA is TGCGCCAGCAGCCCCCCGGGGTCTAGCGGGAGGGCCTTTGGGGCCAACGTCCTGACTTTC.

The chain joins TRBV4-2 to TRBJ2-7; tentatively, D is TRBD2 (6 bases). The V gene's germline CDR1 is LGHNA and CDR2 YNFKEQ. V was cut by 5 bases and J by 6 bases, with 17 bases left in between. This CDR3 is 14 amino acids long. The CDR3, as DNA: TGTGCCAGCAGCAAGGGAAACCGCGGGGTCGAGCAGTACTTC. It encodes CASSKGNRGVEQYF.

In its sample, this clone was seen a few times. This sequence joins TRBV29-1 and TRBJ1-5; 11 nucleotides align to TRBD1. This CDR3 has 12 amino acids. Per the germline V gene, CDR1 is SQVTM and CDR2 is ANQGSEA. V trimming: 4 bases; J trimming: 7 bases; junction bases outside the gene matches: 0. CDR3 sequence (DNA): TGCAGCGTTGGGACAGGGGGCCAGCCCCAGCATTTT. Its translation is CSVGTGGQPQHF.

The DNA of the CDR3 is TGCGCCAGCAGTGATCCAGCGGGAGAGGTCACCGGGGAGCTGTTTTTT. This sequence encodes CASSDPAGEVTGELFF. The chain combines TRBV10-1 with TRBJ2-2; 8 bases match TRBD2. Germline assignment: CDR1 WNHNN and CDR2 SYGVQD (reference sequence). With V trimmed by 3 bases and J by 4 bases, 7 bases remained unmatched. The CDR3 contains 16 residues.

J is TRBJ2-7 and V is TRBV5-1; 8 bases map to TRBD1. Germline values: CDR1 SGHRS, CDR2 YFSETQ. CDR3 size: 14 residues. With V trimmed by 0 bases and J by 6 bases, 5 bases remained unmatched. CDR3 residues: CASSLADRGGEQYF. Here the CDR3 DNA reads TGCGCCAGCAGCTTGGCTGACAGGGGAGGCGAGCAGTACTTC.

The chain links TRBV5-6 to TRBJ1-1, with no clear D. The CDR3 contains 14 residues. Germline V gene lookup returns CDR1 SGHDT and CDR2 YYEEEE. The V end was cut by 0 bases, the J end by 1 base, with 7 bases between. In DNA form, the CDR3 reads TGTGCCAGCAGCTTGGGGCACCCGAACACTGAAGCTTTCTTT. Its translation: CASSLGHPNTEAFF.

The gene calls are TRBV5-1 and TRBJ2-1, with 9 bases lining up with TRBD2. Trimming took 0 bases from V and 10 from J; bases not matched to a gene: 8. The CDR3 sequence is 15 residues long. The germline V gene encodes CDR1 SGHRS and CDR2 YFSETQ. CDR3 protein: CASSLVAGGRGEQFF. CDR3 coding DNA: TGCGCCAGCAGCTTGGTCGCGGGAGGGCGAGGAGAGCAGTTCTTC.

J is TRBJ2-1 and V is TRBV5-1, with a weak D call TRBD1 (5 bases). V lost 0 bases and J 9 bases, leaving 10 bases between the germline ends. The CDR3 extends over 13 amino acids. Germline CDR1 SGHRS, CDR2 YFSETQ. This CDR3 is CASSLATETEQFF. In DNA form, the CDR3 reads TGCGCCAGCAGCTTGGCGACAGAGACTGAGCAGTTCTTC.

The gene calls are TRBV7-9 and TRBJ2-3, with 11 bases lining up with TRBD2. Germline CDR1 is SEHNR and CDR2 is FQNEAQ (reference sequence). This CDR3 has 12 amino acids. Trimming cost V 5 bases and J 14 bases; bases outside gene matches: 6. The CDR3 reads CASSLGTSGVYF. CDR3 in DNA: TGTGCCAGCAGCCTCGGGACTAGCGGTGTGTATTTT.

This chain joins TRBV25-1 and TRBJ2-5; 11 bases agree with TRBD2. The CDR3 consists of 15 residues. Germline values: CDR1 MGHDK, CDR2 SYGVNS. The ends lost 4 bases at V and 4 bases at J; junction bases unmatched: 5. CDR3 residues: CASSAGLAGGETQYF. The DNA for the CDR3 is TGTGCCAGCAGTGCCGGACTAGCGGGTGGAGAGACCCAGTACTTC.

The CDR3 here is CASSLVTGAGELFF. The DNA for the CDR3 is TGCGCCAGCAGCTTGGTGACAGGGGCCGGGGAGCTGTTTTTT. The gene calls are TRBV5-1 and TRBJ2-2; 8 positions agree with TRBD1. CDR3 length equals 14 residues. Losses at the gene ends were 0 bases for V and 6 bases for J; bases not matched to a gene: 1. Looked up from germline, CDR1 is SGHRS and CDR2 is YFSETQ.

The chain is built from TRBV14 and TRBJ2-1, with 13 bases lining up with TRBD2. V shed 8 bases and J 5 bases; nucleotides not matched to a gene: 9. The CDR3 loop spans 16 amino acids. Germline V gene data show CDR1 as SGHDN and CDR2 as FVKESK. CDR3: CASSSGLAGANNEQFF. CDR3 sequence (DNA): TGTGCCAGCTCGTCCGGACTAGCGGGAGCTAACAATGAGCAGTTCTTC.

The rearrangement uses TRBV5-1 and TRBJ2-5; 7 bases map to TRBD2. This CDR3 is built from 16 residues. Germline V gene sequence: CDR1 SGHRS, CDR2 YFSETQ. Losses at the gene ends were 0 bases for V and 3 bases for J; bases not matched to a gene: 8. CDR3 nucleotide sequence: TGCGCCAGCAGCTTGGCCTTCGCTAGCGGAAAAGAGACCCAGTACTTC. Protein product: CASSLAFASGKETQYF.

The V gene is TRBV7-3, the J gene TRBJ2-1, with TRBD2 identical over 14 bases. The CDR3 extends over 17 amino acids. V trimming: 4 bases; J trimming: 3 bases; junction bases outside the gene matches: 5. Looked up from germline, CDR1 is SGHTA and CDR2 is FQGTGA. The DNA of the CDR3 is TGTGCCAGCAGCTGGGGGACTAGCGGGGGTGTCTACAATGAGCAGTTCTTC. Its translation is CASSWGTSGGVYNEQFF. Full variable domain (missing parts from reference TRBV7-3 and TRBJ2-1): GAGVSQTPSNKVTEKGKYVELRCDPISGHTALYWYRQSLGQGPEFLIYFQGTGAADDSGLPNDRFFAVRPEGSVSTLKIQRTERGDSAVYLCASSWGTSGGVYNEQFFGPGTRLTVL.

The chain has TRBV6-5 and TRBJ2-1; the match to TRBD1 covers 9 bases. The CDR3 spans 15 residues. Trimming took 1 base from V and 8 from J; bases not matched to a gene: 6. Germline V gene data show CDR1 as MNHEY and CDR2 as SVGAGI. The CDR3 bases are TGTGCCAGCAGTTACTTCGGGACAGGGTCGGATGAGCAGTTCTTC. It specifies CASSYFGTGSDEQFF.

J is TRBJ2-3 and V is TRBV5-6, with TRBD2 matching 14 bases. This CDR3 region has 19 residues. CDR1 and CDR2 from the germline V gene are SGHDT and YYEEEE. J was trimmed by 3 bases and V by 3 bases; bases with no gene match: 12. The CDR3 DNA follows: TGTGCCAGCAGCTCCTCCGGGACTAGCGGGAGAGAGTCGACAGATACGCAGTATTTT. This translates into CASSSSGTSGRESTDTQYF.

This clone has a handful of counts. The chain links TRBV19 to TRBJ2-1; weak D call: TRBD1 (5 bases). V shed 7 bases and J shed 10 bases, with 14 bases lying between them. Germline CDR1 LNHDA, CDR2 SQIVND (reference sequence). This CDR3 is built from 12 residues. The CDR3 coding sequence is TGTGCCAGTACCCCGGACAATCGGGAGCAGTTCTTC. Residues: CASTPDNREQFF.

This clone was observed a few times. The chain uses TRBV18 and TRBJ2-1; 8 positions agree with TRBD2. Germline trimming cut 3 bases from V and 8 bases from J; bases unmatched to any gene: 15. Germline CDR1 and CDR2: KGHSH and LQKENI. The length of the CDR3 is 17 residues. The CDR3: CASSPARRGGALDEQFF. The CDR3 DNA follows: TGTGCCAGCTCACCCGCCCGACGGGGGGGGGCTTTGGATGAGCAGTTCTTC.

The rearrangement joins TRBV19 to TRBJ2-1; 7 bases fit TRBD2. V shed 4 bases, J shed 4 bases, and the junction held 4 bases outside the gene matches. This CDR3 has 14 amino acids. Germline CDR1 is LNHDA and CDR2 is SQIVND (reference sequence). The CDR3, as DNA: TGTGCCAGTAGTAAGTCTAGCGGTTACAATGAGCAGTTCTTC. Translation gives CASSKSSGYNEQFF.

The CDR3 spells CASSLQGDQPQHF. CDR3 DNA: TGCGCCAGCAGCCTCCAGGGGGATCAGCCCCAGCATTTT. The gene calls are TRBV4-1 and TRBJ1-5; 7 nucleotides match TRBD1. Germline CDR1 reads MGHRA; CDR2 reads YSYEKL. V shed 4 bases and J 5 bases; nucleotides not matched to a gene: 2. The CDR3 runs to 13 residues.

The chain uses TRBV29-1 and TRBJ2-5, with 7 bases aligning to TRBD1. CDR3 length equals 12 residues. V was pared by 6 bases and J by 3 bases, with 4 bases of the junction left unmatched. The germline V gene has CDR1 SQVTM and CDR2 ANQGSEA. CDR3 nucleotide sequence: TGCAGCGTCGCCGGGACAGAAGAGACCCAGTACTTC. Translated: CSVAGTEETQYF.

This clone was recorded only once. CDR3: CASRRDRGPEEQYF. As DNA, the CDR3 is TGTGCCAGTAGACGGGACAGGGGGCCGGAAGAGCAGTACTTC. The chain links TRBV6-5 to TRBJ2-7; 12 positions agree with TRBD1. CDR1 and CDR2 (germline): MNHEY, SVGAGI. CDR3 size: 14 residues. The V gene end was trimmed by 9 bases and the J gene end by 7 bases; junction bases not matched to a gene: 10.

V is TRBV7-3 and J is TRBJ2-1, with 7 bases lining up with TRBD2. The CDR3 contains 15 residues. The J segment lost 4 bases and the V segment lost 5 bases, leaving 8 bases of the junction unmatched. Germline CDR1 is SGHTA and CDR2 is FQGTGA. CDR3 amino acids: CASSPMAGEYNEQFF. CDR3 nucleotides: TGTGCCAGCAGCCCTATGGCGGGAGAATACAATGAGCAGTTCTTC.

This clone has a single count. The chain combines TRBV28 with TRBJ1-5; 7 bases match TRBD1. The junction had 14 bases not matched to a gene; V was cut back by 10 bases and J by 11 bases. This CDR3 is 13 amino acids long. Germline V gives CDR1 MDHEN, CDR2 SYDVKM. CDR3 in DNA: TGTGCCACCTCGGACAGGTTTACGAGGGCCCAGCATTTT. This encodes CATSDRFTRAQHF. The variable domain in full, completed from reference TRBV28 and TRBJ1-5, reads DVKVTQSSRYLVKRTGEKVFLECVQDMDHENMFWYRQDPGLGLRLIYFSYDVKMKEKGDIPEGYSVSREKKERFSLILESASTNQTSMYLCATSDRFTRAQHFGDGTRLSIL.

The chain has TRBV27 and TRBJ1-2; no firm D call. This CDR3 comprises 14 residues. The V end lost 4 bases, the J end lost 2 bases, and 11 bases lay between the germline ends. Germline V gene lookup returns CDR1 MNHEY and CDR2 SMNVEV (reference sequence). In nucleotides, the CDR3 is TGTGCCAGCAGTTCAGCCGGGGTGAACTATGGCTACACCTTC. Encoded protein: CASSSAGVNYGYTF.